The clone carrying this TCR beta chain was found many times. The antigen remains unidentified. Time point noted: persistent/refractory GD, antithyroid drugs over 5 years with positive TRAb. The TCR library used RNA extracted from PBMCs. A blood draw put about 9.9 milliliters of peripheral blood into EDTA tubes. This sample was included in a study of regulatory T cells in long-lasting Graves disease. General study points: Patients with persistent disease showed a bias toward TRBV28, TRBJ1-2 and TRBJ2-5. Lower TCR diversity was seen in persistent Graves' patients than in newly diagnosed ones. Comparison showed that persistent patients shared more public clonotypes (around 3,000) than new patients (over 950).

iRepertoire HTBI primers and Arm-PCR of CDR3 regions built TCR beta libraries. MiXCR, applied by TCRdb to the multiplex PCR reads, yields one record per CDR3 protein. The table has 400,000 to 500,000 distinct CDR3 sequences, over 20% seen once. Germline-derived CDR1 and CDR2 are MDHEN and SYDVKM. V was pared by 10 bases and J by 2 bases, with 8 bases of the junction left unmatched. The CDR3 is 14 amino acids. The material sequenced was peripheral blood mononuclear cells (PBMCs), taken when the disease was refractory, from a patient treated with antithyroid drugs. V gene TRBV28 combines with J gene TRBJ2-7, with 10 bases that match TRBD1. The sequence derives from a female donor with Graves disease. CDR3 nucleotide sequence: TGTGCCACTTACGCCGGGACAGGGGCCTACGAGCAGTACTTC. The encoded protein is CATYAGTGAYEQYF.